The 4 T cell receptor beta chains below all came from one sample that was sequenced in a study of response to subunit inactivated influenza vaccine. Using its own MiXCR run on the RT-PCR reads, TCRdb lists one record per CDR3 protein. The sample lists 610,000 or so distinct CDR3 sequences, approximately 14% occurring once. Sequencing was performed on PBMCs from blood, taken about 12 days after vaccination. The source is a man aged 50-60 years who received an inactivated influenza vaccine.

V is TRBV5-1 and J is TRBJ2-3, with 8 bases lining up with TRBD2. The germline V gene has CDR1 SGHRS and CDR2 YFSETQ. The CDR3 totals 14 residues. V trimming: 3 bases; J trimming: 2 bases; junction bases outside the gene matches: 2. CDR3 amino acids: CASSYSGNTDTQYF. In DNA, the CDR3 is TGCGCCAGCAGCTATAGCGGGAACACAGATACGCAGTATTTT.

This clonotype was detected only a few times. This chain uses TRBV10-3 with TRBJ2-5; D unclear. The CDR3 sequence is 14 residues long. V gave up 0 bases and J gave up 4 bases, with 9 bases separating them. Looked up from germline, CDR1 is ENHRY and CDR2 is SYGVKD. CDR3 DNA: TGTGCCATCAGTGAGTCGGTCCCAGGAGAGACCCAGTACTTC. Its translation is CAISESVPGETQYF.

This chain uses TRBV11-1 with TRBJ2-7; 12 nucleotides align to TRBD2. This CDR3 has 16 residues. Germline trimming cut 5 bases from V and 2 bases from J; bases unmatched to any gene: 7. The germline CDR1 and CDR2 sequences are SGHAT and FQDESV (reference sequence). The DNA of the CDR3 is TGTGCCAGCAGCCTCCGACTAGCGGGAGAGACCTACGAGCAGTACTTC. Translation: CASSLRLAGETYEQYF. The variable domain in full, with the rest retrieved from reference TRBV11-1 and TRBJ2-7, is EAEVAQSPRYKITEKSQAVAFWCDPISGHATLYWYRQILGQGPELLVQFQDESVVDDSQLPKDRFSAERLKGVDSTLKIQPAELGDSAMYLCASSLRLAGETYEQYFGPGTRLTVT.

This clonotype has just a few counts. CDR3 DNA: TGTGCCAGCAGCGGGGGGCAGGGCTCTGGAAACACCATATATTTT. It codes for CASSGGQGSGNTIYF. The chain links TRBV7-2 to TRBJ1-3; a possible D gene is TRBD1 (6 bases). V was pared by 5 bases and J by 0 bases, with 11 bases between. CDR1 and CDR2 from the germline V gene are SGHTA and FQGNSA. This CDR3 is 15 amino acids long.